This passage covers 10 T cell receptor beta chains from one sample sequenced in a study of OX40 agonist ivuxolimab in advanced cancers. TCRdb's copy holds only in-frame clones and misses some; the assay was immunoSEQ multiplex PCR. The sample has 70,000 to 90,000 clones; about 82% are singletons. This specimen consisted of CD4+ or CD8+ T cells sorted from blood, obtained in a trial of the OX40 agonist ivuxolimab. All receptors derive from an adult with an advanced solid tumor such as melanoma, head and neck, liver or kidney cancer.

The gene calls are TRBV28 and TRBJ1-1; TRBD1 aligns across 7 bases. Germline CDR1 is MDHEN and CDR2 is SYDVKM. There are 17 residues in the CDR3. The J segment lost 6 bases and the V segment lost 1 base, leaving 14 bases of the junction unmatched. The CDR3 DNA sequence: TGTGCCAGCAGTTTATTAGAGGGGGCTGGAGGTTCGGCTGAAGCTTTCTTT. Amino acids: CASSLLEGAGGSAEAFF.

The rearrangement uses TRBV7-2 and TRBJ1-1; unclear D gene. The CDR3 runs 13 residues. V shed 6 bases and J shed 5 bases, with 13 bases lying between them. The germline V gene has CDR1 SGHTA and CDR2 FQGNSA. The CDR3 loop is CASRPTMGTEAFF. For the CDR3, the DNA is TGTGCCAGCAGACCTACCATGGGTACTGAAGCTTTCTTT.

The chain uses TRBV7-2 and TRBJ1-4; TRBD1 matches 10 bases. V shed 5 bases and J 8 bases; nucleotides not matched to a gene: 8. The CDR3 is made up of 15 amino acids. The V gene's germline CDR1 is SGHTA and CDR2 FQGNSA. The CDR3 nucleotides read TGTGCCAGCAGCGTTTGGGGGACAGGGGAGGAAAAACTGTTTTTT. It yields the protein CASSVWGTGEEKLFF.

The J gene is TRBJ1-1, the V gene TRBV29-1; 7 bases map to TRBD1. The CDR3 runs 14 residues. V lost 5 bases, J lost 4 bases, and 10 bases stayed unmatched. CDR1 is SQVTM and CDR2 is ANQGSEA in the germline V gene. The CDR3 DNA sequence: TGCAGCGTTCACAGGGGCAGGCGGAGCACTGAAGCTTTCTTT. The encoded protein is CSVHRGRRSTEAFF.

The chain is built from TRBV30 and TRBJ2-2; D remains ambiguous. CDR1 and CDR2 (germline): GTSNPN, SVGIG (reference sequence). The ends were cut back, 3 bases at V and 5 bases at J, with 10 bases in the middle. The CDR3 covers 13 residues. CDR3 nucleotides: TGTGCCTGGAGGCGGCTTCTTACCGGGGAGCTGTTTTTT. Residues: CAWRRLLTGELFF.

In its sample, this clone was seen once. As DNA, the CDR3 is TGTGCCAGCAGTTGGGGTACACATAATTCACCCCTCCACTTT. Residues: CASSWGTHNSPLHF. This rearrangement joins TRBV28 to TRBJ1-6; D remains unclear. Trimming left V 4 bases short and J 5 bases short, with 9 bases between. Looked up from germline, CDR1 is MDHEN and CDR2 is SYDVKM. This CDR3 spans 14 amino acids.

V usage is TRBV4-1 and J usage is TRBJ2-5, with 7 nucleotides matching TRBD1. J lost 2 bases, V lost 5 bases, and 8 bases had no gene match. The CDR3 spans 15 residues. Germline loops: CDR1 MGHRA, CDR2 YSYEKL. The chain's CDR3 is CASSVPDRVQETQYF. The CDR3 nucleotides are TGCGCCAGCAGCGTTCCAGACAGGGTACAAGAGACCCAGTACTTC.

V and J are TRBV4-2 and TRBJ1-2, with D tentatively TRBD1 (6 bases). Per germline, CDR1 LGHNA and CDR2 YNFKEQ. The CDR3 has 16 residues. Trimming removed 4 bases from V and 0 bases from J, with 15 bases in between. CDR3 in DNA: TGTGCCAGCAGCCTAGCTGCAGGGGCTCCTAACTATGGCTACACCTTC. Protein product: CASSLAAGAPNYGYTF.

This chain links TRBV7-2 with TRBJ1-3, with a weak D call TRBD1 (6 bases). Trimming left V 5 bases short and J 4 bases short, with 12 bases between. This CDR3 contains 14 residues. Looked up from germline, CDR1 is SGHTA and CDR2 is FQGNSA. CDR3 in amino acids: CASSLTGFGNTIYF. CDR3 nucleotides: TGTGCCAGCAGCCTAACAGGGTTCGGAAACACCATATATTTT.

This clone was seen only a few times. CDR3 protein: CASSERGRPEYEQYF. The CDR3 DNA sequence: TGTGCCAGCTCTGAACGGGGACGACCAGAATACGAGCAGTACTTC. This rearrangement joins TRBV18 to TRBJ2-7; D might be TRBD1 or TRBD2, each matching 5 bases. The ends were cut back, 6 bases at V and 4 bases at J, with 19 bases in the middle. Germline V lookup: CDR1 KGHSH, CDR2 LQKENI. The CDR3 sequence is 15 residues long.